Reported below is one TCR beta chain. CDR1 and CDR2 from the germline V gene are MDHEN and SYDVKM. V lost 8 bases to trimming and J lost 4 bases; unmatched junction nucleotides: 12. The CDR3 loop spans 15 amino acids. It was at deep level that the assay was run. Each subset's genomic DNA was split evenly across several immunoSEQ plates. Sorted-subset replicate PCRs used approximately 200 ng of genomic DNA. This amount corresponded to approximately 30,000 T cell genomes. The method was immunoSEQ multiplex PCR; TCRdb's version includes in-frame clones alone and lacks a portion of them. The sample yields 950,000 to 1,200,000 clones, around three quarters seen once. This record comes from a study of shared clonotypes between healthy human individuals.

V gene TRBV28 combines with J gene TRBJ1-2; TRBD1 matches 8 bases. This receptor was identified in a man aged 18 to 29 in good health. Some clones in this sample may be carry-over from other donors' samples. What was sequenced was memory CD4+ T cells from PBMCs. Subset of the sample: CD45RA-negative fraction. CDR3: CASATGGSVGYGYTF. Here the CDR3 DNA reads TGTGCCAGCGCTACAGGGGGGTCGGTAGGCTATGGCTACACCTTC.